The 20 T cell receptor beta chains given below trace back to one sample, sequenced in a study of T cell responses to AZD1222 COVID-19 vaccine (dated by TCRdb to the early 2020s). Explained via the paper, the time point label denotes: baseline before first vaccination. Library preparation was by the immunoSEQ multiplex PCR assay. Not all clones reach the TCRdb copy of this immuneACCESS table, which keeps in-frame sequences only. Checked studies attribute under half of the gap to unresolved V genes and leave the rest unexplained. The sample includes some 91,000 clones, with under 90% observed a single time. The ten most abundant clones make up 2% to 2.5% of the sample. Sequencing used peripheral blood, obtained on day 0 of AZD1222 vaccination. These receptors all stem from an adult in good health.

In DNA, the CDR3 is TGTGCCAGCAGCTTGGGTGACAGGGCGAGGACTGAAGCTTTCTTT. Translating it yields CASSLGDRARTEAFF. The chain uses TRBV5-8 and TRBJ1-1; TRBD1 agrees at 7 bases. The germline CDR1 and CDR2 sequences are SGHTS and YDEGEE. This CDR3 has 15 residues. Trimming at V came to 0 bases and at J to 5 bases, leaving 7 bases not matched to a gene.

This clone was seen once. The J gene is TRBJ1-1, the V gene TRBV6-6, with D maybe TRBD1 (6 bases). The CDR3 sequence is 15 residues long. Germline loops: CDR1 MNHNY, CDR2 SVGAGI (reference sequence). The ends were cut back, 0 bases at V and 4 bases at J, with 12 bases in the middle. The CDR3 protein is CASSYSTGGSTEAFF. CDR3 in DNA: TGTGCCAGCAGTTACTCGACAGGAGGGAGCACTGAAGCTTTCTTT.

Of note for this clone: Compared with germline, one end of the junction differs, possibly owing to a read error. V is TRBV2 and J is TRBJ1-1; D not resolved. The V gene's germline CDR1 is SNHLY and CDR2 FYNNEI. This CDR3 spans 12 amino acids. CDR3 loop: CASSDGRAPLLF. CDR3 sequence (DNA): TGTGCCAGCAGTGATGGGAGGGCCCCGCTTCTCTTT.

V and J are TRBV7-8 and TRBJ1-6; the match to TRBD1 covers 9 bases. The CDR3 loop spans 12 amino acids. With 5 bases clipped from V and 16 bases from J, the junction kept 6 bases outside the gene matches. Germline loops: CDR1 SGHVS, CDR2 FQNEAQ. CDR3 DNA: TGTGCCAGCAGCCCTAACGGACAGGGGCTCCACTTT. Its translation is CASSPNGQGLHF.

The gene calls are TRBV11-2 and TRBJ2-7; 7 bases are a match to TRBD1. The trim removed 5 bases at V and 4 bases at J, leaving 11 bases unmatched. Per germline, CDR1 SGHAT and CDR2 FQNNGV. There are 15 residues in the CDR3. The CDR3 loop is CASSKTGQSAYEQYF. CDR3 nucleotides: TGTGCCAGCAGCAAAACGGGACAGTCAGCTTACGAGCAGTACTTC.

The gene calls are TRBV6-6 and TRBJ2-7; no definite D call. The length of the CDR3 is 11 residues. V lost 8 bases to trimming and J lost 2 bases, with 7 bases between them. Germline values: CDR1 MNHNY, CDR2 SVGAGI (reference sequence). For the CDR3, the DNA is TGTGCCAGCTCTGCAACCTACGAGCAGTACTTC. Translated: CASSATYEQYF.

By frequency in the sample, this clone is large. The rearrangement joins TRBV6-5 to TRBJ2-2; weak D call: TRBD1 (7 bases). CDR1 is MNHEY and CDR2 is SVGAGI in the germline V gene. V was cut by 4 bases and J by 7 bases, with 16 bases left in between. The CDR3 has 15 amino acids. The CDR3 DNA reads TGTGCCAGCAGTTCCCAAGACAGGGAGGTCGGGGAGCTGTTTTTT. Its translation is CASSSQDREVGELFF.

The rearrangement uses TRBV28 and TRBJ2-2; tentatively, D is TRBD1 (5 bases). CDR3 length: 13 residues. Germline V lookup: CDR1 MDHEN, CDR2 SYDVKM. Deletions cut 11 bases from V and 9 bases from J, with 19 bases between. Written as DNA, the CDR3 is TGTGCCTCAATGTTGGGGCCTGGGAGGGAGCTGTTTTTT. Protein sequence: CASMLGPGRELFF. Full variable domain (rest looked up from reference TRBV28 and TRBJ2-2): DVKVTQSSRYLVKRTGEKVFLECVQDMDHENMFWYRQDPGLGLRLIYFSYDVKMKEKGDIPEGYSVSREKKERFSLILESASTNQTSMYLCASMLGPGRELFFGEGSRLTVL.

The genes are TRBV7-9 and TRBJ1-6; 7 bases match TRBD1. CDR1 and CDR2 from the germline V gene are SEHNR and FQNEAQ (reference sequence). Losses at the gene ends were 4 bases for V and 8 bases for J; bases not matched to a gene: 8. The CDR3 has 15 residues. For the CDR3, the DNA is TGTGCCAGCAGCTCAACCGGGACAGTAGATTCACCCCTCCACTTT. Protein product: CASSSTGTVDSPLHF.

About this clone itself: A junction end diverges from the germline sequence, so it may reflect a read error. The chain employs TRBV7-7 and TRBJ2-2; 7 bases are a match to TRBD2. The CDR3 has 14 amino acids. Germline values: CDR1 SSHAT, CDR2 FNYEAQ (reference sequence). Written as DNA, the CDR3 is TGTGCTAGCAGCCCAATTACGGGGGGAACGGGGCTGTTTTTT. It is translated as CASSPITGGTGLFF.

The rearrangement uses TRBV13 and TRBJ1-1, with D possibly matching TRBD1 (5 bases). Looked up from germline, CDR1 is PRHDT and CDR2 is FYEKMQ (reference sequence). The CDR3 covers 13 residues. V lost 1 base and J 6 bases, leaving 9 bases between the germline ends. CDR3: CASSLEGVAEAFF. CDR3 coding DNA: TGTGCCAGCAGCTTAGAAGGGGTTGCTGAAGCTTTCTTT.

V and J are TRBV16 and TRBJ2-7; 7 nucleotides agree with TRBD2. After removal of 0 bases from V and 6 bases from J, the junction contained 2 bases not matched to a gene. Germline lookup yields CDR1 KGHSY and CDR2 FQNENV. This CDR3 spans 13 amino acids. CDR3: CASSQSGRAEQYF. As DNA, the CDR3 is TGTGCCAGCAGCCAATCTGGGAGGGCCGAGCAGTACTTC.

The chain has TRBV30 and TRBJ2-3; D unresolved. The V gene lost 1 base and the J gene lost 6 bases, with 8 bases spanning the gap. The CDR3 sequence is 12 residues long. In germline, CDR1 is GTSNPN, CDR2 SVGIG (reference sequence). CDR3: CAWSETGDTQYF. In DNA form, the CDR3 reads TGTGCCTGGAGTGAGACTGGGGATACGCAGTATTTT.

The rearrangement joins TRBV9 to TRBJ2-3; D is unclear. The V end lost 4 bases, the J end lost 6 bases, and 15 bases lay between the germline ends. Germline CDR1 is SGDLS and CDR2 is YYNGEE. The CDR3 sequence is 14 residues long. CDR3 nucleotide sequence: TGTGCCAGCAGCCCAGGTCCCACCGGGGATACGCAGTATTTT. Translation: CASSPGPTGDTQYF.

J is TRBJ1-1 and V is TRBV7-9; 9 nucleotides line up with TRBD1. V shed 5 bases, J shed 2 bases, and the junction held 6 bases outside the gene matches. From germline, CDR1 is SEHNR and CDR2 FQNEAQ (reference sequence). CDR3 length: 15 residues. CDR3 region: CASSPQGARNTEAFF. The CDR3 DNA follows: TGTGCCAGCAGCCCACAGGGGGCCCGAAACACTGAAGCTTTCTTT. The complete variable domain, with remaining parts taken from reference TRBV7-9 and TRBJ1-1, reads DTGVSQNPRHKITKRGQNVTFRCDPISEHNRLYWYRQTLGQGPEFLTYFQNEAQLEKSRLLSDRFSAERPKGSFSTLEIQRTEQGDSAMYLCASSPQGARNTEAFFGQGTRLTVV.

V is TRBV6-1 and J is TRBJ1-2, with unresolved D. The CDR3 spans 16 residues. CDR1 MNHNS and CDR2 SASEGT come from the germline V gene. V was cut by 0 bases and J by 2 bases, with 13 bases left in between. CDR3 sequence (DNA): TGTGCCAGCAGTGAAGCTCAGCCCGGAGAGAACTATGGCTACACCTTC. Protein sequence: CASSEAQPGENYGYTF.

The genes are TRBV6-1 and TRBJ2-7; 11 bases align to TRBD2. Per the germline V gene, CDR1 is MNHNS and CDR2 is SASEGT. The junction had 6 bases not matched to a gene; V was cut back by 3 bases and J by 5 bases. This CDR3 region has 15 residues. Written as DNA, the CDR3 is TGTGCCAGCAGTGATAGCGGGGGGGCAGCAAACGAGCAGTACTTC. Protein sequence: CASSDSGGAANEQYF.

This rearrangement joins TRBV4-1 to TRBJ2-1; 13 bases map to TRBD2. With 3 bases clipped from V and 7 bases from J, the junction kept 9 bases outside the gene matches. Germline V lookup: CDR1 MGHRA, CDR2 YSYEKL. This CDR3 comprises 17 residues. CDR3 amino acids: CASSQDPGLAGVNEQFF. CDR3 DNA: TGCGCCAGCAGCCAGGACCCCGGACTAGCGGGGGTTAATGAGCAGTTCTTC.

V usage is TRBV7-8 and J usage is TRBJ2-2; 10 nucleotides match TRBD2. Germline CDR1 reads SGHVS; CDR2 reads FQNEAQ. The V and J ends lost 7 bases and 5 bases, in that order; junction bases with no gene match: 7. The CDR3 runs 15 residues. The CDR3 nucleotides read TGTGCCAGCACCCCTAGCGGGGGCCATACCGGGGAGCTGTTTTTT. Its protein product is CASTPSGGHTGELFF.

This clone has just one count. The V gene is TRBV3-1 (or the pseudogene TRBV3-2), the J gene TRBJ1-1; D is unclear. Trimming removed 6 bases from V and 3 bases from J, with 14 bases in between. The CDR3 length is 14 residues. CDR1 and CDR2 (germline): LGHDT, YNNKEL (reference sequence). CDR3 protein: CASSNTGVHTEAFF. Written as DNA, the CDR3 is TGTGCCAGCAGTAATACTGGGGTTCACACTGAAGCTTTCTTT.